The clone carrying this T cell receptor beta chain came up a few times. These data come from a study of blood T cell repertoires in COVID-19. About the study: Acute and convalescent COVID-19 samples came from the United States, Italy and Spain.

The CDR3 consists of 15 residues. V gave up 2 bases and J gave up 4 bases, with 15 bases separating them. Germline CDR1 is SGHNT and CDR2 is YYREEE (reference sequence). Per the original data handling: Quantification of nucleated cells was approximated via reference gene primer amplification. Profiled with immunoSEQ multiplex PCR; TCRdb holds only in-frame clones, not every one. Clonal size and the V and J genes are those of that table, whereas D and trimming came from the DNA. The table has 100,000 to 150,000 clones, about 74% seen once; the top ten hold 7.9%. The chain carries TRBV5-4 and TRBJ1-1; D perhaps matches TRBD1 (5 bases). The TCR sequence derives from a human donor in a cohort sampled during active COVID-19. Sequenced: peripheral blood. DNA for the CDR3: TGTGCCAGCAGCTTAGGGGCAGGGCCGGGCACTGAAGCTTTCTTT. Protein product: CASSLGAGPGTEAFF.